The source of this T cell receptor beta chain is a study of cytomegalovirus exposure and HLA in healthy donors. Regarding this clone: The antigen is not known.

Germline V gene lookup returns CDR1 WNHNN and CDR2 SYGVQD (reference sequence). The CDR3 has 15 amino acids. The V end was cut by 4 bases, the J end by 6 bases, with 15 bases between. PCR amplification relied on 60 Vbeta primers (plus 13 Jbeta primers). The table came from immunoSEQ multiplex PCR; TCRdb's copy has only in-frame clones and leaves some out. The sample comprises roughly 100,000 clones, roughly 82% of which are singletons, and 1.5% to 2% rests with the top ten. Whole-study findings and limits: In vitro work confirmed that a few CMV-associated chains recognize CMV antigens. In most subjects, TCR beta sequences reportedly gave accurate predictions of HLA-A and HLA-B alleles.

The receptor was derived from a man in his fifties or sixties in good health and CMV-seronegative. The sequencing sample was made of PBMCs. This chain connects TRBV10-1 to TRBJ2-2, with a tentative D call TRBD2 (6 bases). CDR3 nucleotides: TGCGCCAGCAGTGCGCCTAACGGGGGATCCGGGGAGCTGTTTTTT. Translation gives CASSAPNGGSGELFF.